This T cell receptor (beta chain) was recovered during a study of blood T cell repertoires in COVID-19 (dated by TCRdb to about 2020). For the study in its entirety: The collaborator samples originated in the United States, Italy and Spain and spanned the acute and convalescent phases of COVID-19. The material from the prospective study consisted of cDNA or gDNA derived from T cells, B-cell-depleted T cells, or PBMCs. Subjects who had been exposed to COVID-19, were actively infected with it, or had recovered from it provided the deeply sampled blood TCRbeta repertoires that made up the dataset. The repertoires were released in a freely available public database intended as a resource for research on the immune response to SARS-CoV-2. The samples were drawn from two sources: the first 160 participants of the ongoing ImmuneRACE study, and 1,000 to 1,500 subjects contributed by 6 global collaborators. A de-identified subject ID, COVID-19 status, age in years and sex were almost always included in the sample metadata. Where HLA class I and class II types were available, the types were taken from metadata supplied by the sample provider, not from assay-based typing. Results the study describes overall, beyond this receptor: How much clinical and demographic metadata was included differed by source and by participant, and the metadata was provided uncurated.

TCRbeta CDR3 regions were amplified from genomic DNA using the immunoSEQ Assay, a bias-controlled multiplex PCR. In the source study's methods: The number of nucleated cells in each sample was estimated from the amplification of reference gene primers within the assay. Sequence reads were collapsed and filtered to measure the absolute abundance of every unique TCRbeta CDR3 rearrangement. Productive Simpson clonality was computed per sample as the square root of Simpson's diversity index over productive rearrangements. The immuneACCESS repertoire file appears here via TCRdb, limited to in-frame rearrangements. These files lack a portion of the clones; in checked studies, under half of the deficit traces to unresolved V genes, and the cause of the others is not known. The V and J calls and the clone size are those of that table, but D and trimming were determined from the DNA. The sample has approximately 250,000 clones on record, 80% to 90% of them singletons. Together, the top ten hold 2.5% to 3.5% of the sample.

In regard to this clone: The antigen it recognizes is unknown. No base-level quality is on record; no much larger clone is a single base apart.

Participants in the prospective study were enrolled through a virtual design, were aged roughly 18 to 100 years, and lived in roughly 24 United States geographic areas. In the prospective study, participants were assigned to cohorts based on the clinical history participants reported in a screening survey and a study questionnaire. Exposed participants had been in contact, within 2 weeks of entering the study, with a person who had a PCR-confirmed or clinician-diagnosed case of COVID-19. In the prospective study, whole blood, serum and a nasopharyngeal or oropharyngeal swab were collected from each participant by mobile phlebotomists. Additional blood draws and questionnaires over an approximately two-month period could optionally be provided by prospective study participants. Prospective study blood samples were shipped either frozen or at room temperature before DNA extraction. Trimming takes 3 bases off V and 1 base off J; junction bases not matched to a gene: 2. From a lookup of the germline V gene (reference sequence), CDR1 and CDR2 are SEHNR and FQNEAQ. Including cysteine and phenylalanine, the CDR3 has 14 amino acids. The read is trimmed to its CDR3 DNA, 42 bases read in frame from base 1.

The TCR sequence derives from a woman in her 40s who had been exposed to COVID-19. The sample taken for sequencing was PBMCs or T cells enriched from blood (not recorded which). The rearranged chain carries TRBV7-9 and TRBJ1-1; 7 bases in the junction line up with TRBD1. Here is the DNA: TGTGCCAGCAGCTTCGGGACAGCGAACACTGAAGCTTTCTTT. This gives the protein CASSFGTANTEAFF.